Listed below are T cell receptor beta chains from one sample, sequenced in a study of blood T cell repertoires in COVID-19. Repertoires were generated with immunoSEQ multiplex PCR, while TCRdb's copy carries only in-frame clones and drops some. The sample holds approximately 140,000 clones, approximately 85% seen once. The sample taken for sequencing was peripheral blood. The receptors derive from a woman aged 55-69 years with COVID-19, enrolled during active disease. The CDR3 runs from the conserved cysteine through the conserved F or W. The order of the fields is V gene, J gene, CDR3 protein.

V gene: TRBV3-1/TRBV3-2
J gene: TRBJ1-3
CDR3 protein: CASSQGLGSGNTIYF

V gene: TRBV7-8
J gene: TRBJ2-7
CDR3 protein: CASSPFPVYEQYF

V gene: TRBV18
J gene: TRBJ1-1
CDR3 protein: CASSRQERTTEAFF

V gene: TRBV6-5
J gene: TRBJ1-4
CDR3 protein: CASSLLQGVAEKLFF

V gene: TRBV27
J gene: TRBJ1-1
CDR3 protein: CASSLSRQNTEAFF

V gene: TRBV5-1
J gene: TRBJ1-1
CDR3 protein: CASGDSPLANTEAFF

V gene: TRBV3-1/TRBV3-2
J gene: TRBJ2-5
CDR3 protein: CASSPRLAGGEETQYF

V gene: TRBV9
J gene: TRBJ2-3
CDR3 protein: CASSLGGAQYF

V gene: TRBV18
J gene: TRBJ2-3
CDR3 protein: CASSPSLSTDTQYF

V gene: TRBV5-1
J gene: TRBJ1-1
CDR3 protein: CASSLTTRRNTEAFF

V gene: TRBV3-1/TRBV3-2
J gene: TRBJ2-1
CDR3 protein: CASSQGTSYNEQFF

V gene: TRBV19
J gene: TRBJ1-5
CDR3 protein: CASMADRADQPQHF

V gene: TRBV6-5
J gene: TRBJ2-1
CDR3 protein: CASSPDRDEQFF

V gene: TRBV5-1
J gene: TRBJ2-2
CDR3 protein: CASSLISGLAATGELFF

V gene: TRBV7-9
J gene: TRBJ1-3
CDR3 protein: CASSKDRFGNTIYF

V gene: TRBV5-1
J gene: TRBJ2-3
CDR3 protein: CASSPGTTDTQYF

V gene: TRBV2
J gene: TRBJ2-3
CDR3 protein: CASRQGGTDTQYF

V gene: TRBV27
J gene: TRBJ2-3
CDR3 protein: CANSLEPLAPADTQYF

V gene: TRBV25-1
J gene: TRBJ1-1
CDR3 protein: CACGTGDYMNTEAFF

V gene: TRBV18
J gene: TRBJ2-7
CDR3 protein: CASSPSSRGWEQYF

V gene: TRBV12-3/TRBV12-4
J gene: TRBJ1-2
CDR3 protein: CASSRGGGYTF

V gene: TRBV3-1/TRBV3-2
J gene: TRBJ1-1
CDR3 protein: CASSHRDRGLTEAFF